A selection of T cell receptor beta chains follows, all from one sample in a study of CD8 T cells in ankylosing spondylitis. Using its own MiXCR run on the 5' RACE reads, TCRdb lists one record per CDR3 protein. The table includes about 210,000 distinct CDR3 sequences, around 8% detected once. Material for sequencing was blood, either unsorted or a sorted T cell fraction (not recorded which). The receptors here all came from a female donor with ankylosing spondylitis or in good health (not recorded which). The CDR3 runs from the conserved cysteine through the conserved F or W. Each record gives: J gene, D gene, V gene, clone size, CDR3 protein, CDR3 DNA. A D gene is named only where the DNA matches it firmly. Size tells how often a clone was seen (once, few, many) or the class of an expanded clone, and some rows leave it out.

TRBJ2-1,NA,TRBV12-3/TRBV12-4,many,CASSFGPSYNEQFF,TGTGCCAGCAGTTTCGGCCCTTCCTACAATGAGCAGTTCTTC
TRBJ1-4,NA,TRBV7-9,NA,CASSFSQLNEKLFF,TGTGCCAGCAGCTTTAGTCAGCTTAATGAAAAACTGTTTTTT
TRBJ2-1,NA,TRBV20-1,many,CSASESSSYNEQFF,TGCAGTGCTAGTGAGTCGAGCTCCTACAATGAGCAGTTCTTC
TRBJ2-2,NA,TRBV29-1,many,CSPDSETGELFF,TGCAGTCCCGACTCGGAGACCGGGGAGCTGTTTTTT
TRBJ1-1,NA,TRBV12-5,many,CASGFGGPNTEAFF,TGTGCTAGTGGTTTCGGGGGGCCGAACACTGAAGCTTTCTTT
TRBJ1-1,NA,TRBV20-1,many,CSAPPSGGTEAFF,TGCAGTGCCCCGCCATCCGGGGGCACTGAAGCTTTCTTT
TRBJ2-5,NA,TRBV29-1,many,CSVEVSETQYF,TGCAGCGTTGAAGTGTCGGAGACCCAGTACTTC
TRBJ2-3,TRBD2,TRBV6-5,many,CASSYSSGGFTDTQYF,TGTGCCAGCAGTTACTCCTCGGGAGGGTTCACAGATACGCAGTATTTT
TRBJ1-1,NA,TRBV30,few,CAWSLVRTNTEAFF,TGTGCCTGGAGCCTTGTACGTACGAACACTGAAGCTTTCTTT
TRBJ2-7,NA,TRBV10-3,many,CAISERDLGEQYF,TGTGCCATCAGTGAGCGGGATTTGGGCGAGCAGTACTTC
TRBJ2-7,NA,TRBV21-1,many,CASSKESPGQENEQYF,TGTGCCAGCAGCAAAGAAAGCCCGGGACAGGAGAACGAGCAGTACTTC
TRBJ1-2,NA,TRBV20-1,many,CSAIFGHPNGNYGYTF,TGCAGTGCTATTTTTGGCCACCCGAACGGTAACTATGGCTACACCTTC
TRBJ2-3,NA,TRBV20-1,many,CSARGQLTTDTQYF,TGCAGTGCTAGAGGTCAACTTACCACAGATACGCAGTATTTT
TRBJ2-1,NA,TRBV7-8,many,CASSLVIGKGGEQFF,TGTGCCAGCAGCTTAGTCATAGGGAAAGGGGGTGAGCAGTTCTTC
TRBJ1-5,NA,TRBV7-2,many,CASSFYAGGHSNQPQHF,TGTGCCAGCAGCTTCTATGCGGGGGGCCATAGCAATCAGCCCCAGCATTTT
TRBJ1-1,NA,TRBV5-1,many,CASSFPENTEAFF,TGCGCCAGCAGCTTCCCCGAGAACACTGAAGCTTTCTTT
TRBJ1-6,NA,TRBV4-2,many,CASSQARRQALSPLHF,TGTGCCAGCAGCCAAGCCCGTCGACAGGCCCTTTCACCCCTCCACTTT
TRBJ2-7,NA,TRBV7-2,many,CASSLGRGVSYEQYF,TGTGCCAGCAGCTTAGGGAGGGGCGTTTCCTACGAGCAGTACTTC